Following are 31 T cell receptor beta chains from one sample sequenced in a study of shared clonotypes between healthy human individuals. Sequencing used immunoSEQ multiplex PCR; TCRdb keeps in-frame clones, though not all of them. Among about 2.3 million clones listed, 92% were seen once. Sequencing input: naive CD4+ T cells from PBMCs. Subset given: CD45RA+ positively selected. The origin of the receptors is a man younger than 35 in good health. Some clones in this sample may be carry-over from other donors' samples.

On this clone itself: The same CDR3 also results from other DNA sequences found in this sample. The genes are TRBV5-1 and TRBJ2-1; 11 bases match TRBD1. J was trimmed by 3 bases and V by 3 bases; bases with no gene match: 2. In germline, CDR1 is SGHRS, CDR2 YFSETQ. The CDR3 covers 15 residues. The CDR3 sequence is CASSSGTGGYNEQFF. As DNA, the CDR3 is TGCGCCAGCAGCTCTGGGACAGGGGGCTACAATGAGCAGTTCTTC.

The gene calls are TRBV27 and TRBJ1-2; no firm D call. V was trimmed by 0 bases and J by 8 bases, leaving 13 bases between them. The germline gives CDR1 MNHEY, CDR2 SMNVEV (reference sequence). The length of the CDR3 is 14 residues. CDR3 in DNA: TGTGCCAGCAGTTTATCGATAGGGATTCGGGGCTACACCTTC. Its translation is CASSLSIGIRGYTF.

In nucleotides, the CDR3 is TGTGCAAGTCGCTTAGCGACAGGCGAGAGGACTGAAGCTTTCTTT. Translating gives CASRLATGERTEAFF. The chain is built from TRBV12-2 and TRBJ1-1; the table calls TRBD1, which could not be checked here. TRBV12-2 is flagged as a pseudogene. The CDR3 loop spans 15 amino acids.

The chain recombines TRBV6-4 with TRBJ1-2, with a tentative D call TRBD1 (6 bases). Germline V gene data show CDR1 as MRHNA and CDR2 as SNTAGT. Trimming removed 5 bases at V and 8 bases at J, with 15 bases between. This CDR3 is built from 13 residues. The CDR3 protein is CASSPIPGVGYTF. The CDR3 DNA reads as TGTGCCAGCAGTCCAATTCCAGGGGTCGGCTACACCTTC.

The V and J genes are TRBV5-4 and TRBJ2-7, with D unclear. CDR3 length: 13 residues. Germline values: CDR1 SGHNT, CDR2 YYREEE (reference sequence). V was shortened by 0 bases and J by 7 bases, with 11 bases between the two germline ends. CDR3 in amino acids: CASSLVREGEQYF. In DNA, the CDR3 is TGTGCCAGCAGCTTGGTCCGTGAAGGGGAGCAGTACTTC.

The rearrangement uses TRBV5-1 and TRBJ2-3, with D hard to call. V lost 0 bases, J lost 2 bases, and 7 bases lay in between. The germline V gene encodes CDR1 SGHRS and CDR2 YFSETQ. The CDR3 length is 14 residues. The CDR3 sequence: CASSLEFPTDTQYF. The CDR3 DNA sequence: TGCGCCAGCAGCTTGGAGTTCCCCACAGATACGCAGTATTTT.

The CDR3 here is CASSTIRGESYNEQFF. The CDR3 DNA reads TGTGCCAGCAGCACTATTCGGGGGGAGTCCTACAATGAGCAGTTCTTC. This chain joins TRBV7-6 and TRBJ2-1; TRBD2 matches 7 bases. CDR1 is SGHVS and CDR2 is FNYEAQ in the germline V gene. The CDR3 extends over 16 amino acids. Trimming at V came to 5 bases and at J to 1 base, leaving 8 bases not matched to a gene. The full variable domain, its missing parts supplied by reference TRBV7-6 and TRBJ2-1, is GAGVSQSPRYKVTKRGQDVALRCDPISGHVSLYWYRQALGQGPEFLTYFNYEAQQDKSGLPNDRFSAERPEGSISTLTIQRTEQRDSAMYRCASSTIRGESYNEQFFGPGTRLTVL.

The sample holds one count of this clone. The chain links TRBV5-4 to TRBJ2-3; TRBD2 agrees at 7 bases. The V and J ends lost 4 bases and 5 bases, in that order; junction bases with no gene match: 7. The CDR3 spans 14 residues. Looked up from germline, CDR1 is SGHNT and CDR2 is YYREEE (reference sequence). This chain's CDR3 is CASSTRTSGDTQYF. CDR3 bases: TGTGCCAGCAGCACTCGGACTAGTGGAGATACGCAGTATTTT.

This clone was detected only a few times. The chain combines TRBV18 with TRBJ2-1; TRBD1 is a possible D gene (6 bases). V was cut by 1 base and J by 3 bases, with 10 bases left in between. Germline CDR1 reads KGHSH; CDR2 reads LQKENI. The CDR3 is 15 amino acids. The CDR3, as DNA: TGTGCCAGCTCACCACTCACAGGGAACTACAATGAGCAGTTCTTC. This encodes CASSPLTGNYNEQFF.

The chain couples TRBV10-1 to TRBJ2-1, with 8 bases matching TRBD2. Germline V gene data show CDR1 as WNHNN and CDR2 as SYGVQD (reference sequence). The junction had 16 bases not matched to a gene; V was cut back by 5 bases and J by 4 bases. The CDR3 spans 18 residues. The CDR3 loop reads CASSPSGSNSGAYNEQFF. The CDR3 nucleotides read TGCGCCAGCAGTCCAAGCGGGAGCAATAGTGGGGCTTACAATGAGCAGTTCTTC.

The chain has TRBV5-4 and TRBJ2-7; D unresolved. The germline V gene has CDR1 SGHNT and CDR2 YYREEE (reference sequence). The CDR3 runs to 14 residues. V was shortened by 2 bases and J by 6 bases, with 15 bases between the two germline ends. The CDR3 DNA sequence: TGTGCCAGCAGCTTAACGGCGCTAGGTGGCGAGCAGTACTTC. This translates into CASSLTALGGEQYF.

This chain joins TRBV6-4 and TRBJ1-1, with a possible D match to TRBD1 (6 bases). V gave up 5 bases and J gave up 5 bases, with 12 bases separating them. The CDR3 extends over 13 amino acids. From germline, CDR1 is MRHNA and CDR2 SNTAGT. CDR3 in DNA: TGTGCCAGCAGTTCCCTCAGGGGAACTGAAGCTTTCTTT. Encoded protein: CASSSLRGTEAFF.

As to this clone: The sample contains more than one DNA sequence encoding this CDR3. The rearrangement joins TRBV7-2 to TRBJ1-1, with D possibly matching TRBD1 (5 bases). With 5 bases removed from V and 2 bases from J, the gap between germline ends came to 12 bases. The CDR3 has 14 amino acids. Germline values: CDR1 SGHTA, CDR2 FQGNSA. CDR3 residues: CASSLGATNTEAFF. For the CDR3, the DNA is TGTGCCAGCAGCCTCGGGGCCACAAACACTGAAGCTTTCTTT.

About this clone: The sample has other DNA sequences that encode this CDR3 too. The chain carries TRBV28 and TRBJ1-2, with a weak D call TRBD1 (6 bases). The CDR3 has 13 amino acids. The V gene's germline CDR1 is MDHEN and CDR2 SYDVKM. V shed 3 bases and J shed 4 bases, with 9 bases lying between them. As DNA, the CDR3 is TGTGCCAGCAGTTTCCGGACAGTCTATGGCTACACCTTC. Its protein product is CASSFRTVYGYTF.

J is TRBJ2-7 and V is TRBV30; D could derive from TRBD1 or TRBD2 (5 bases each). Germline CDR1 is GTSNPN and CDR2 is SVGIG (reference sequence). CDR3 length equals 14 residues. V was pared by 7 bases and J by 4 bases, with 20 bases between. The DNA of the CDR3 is TGTGCCTTGACAGTCGGGTCTTGGGGGTACGAGCAGTACTTC. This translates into CALTVGSWGYEQYF.

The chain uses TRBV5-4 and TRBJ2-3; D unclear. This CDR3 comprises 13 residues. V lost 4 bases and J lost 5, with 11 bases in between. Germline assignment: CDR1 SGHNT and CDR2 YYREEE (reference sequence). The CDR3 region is CASSILDQDTQYF. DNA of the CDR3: TGTGCCAGCAGCATCCTCGACCAAGATACGCAGTATTTT. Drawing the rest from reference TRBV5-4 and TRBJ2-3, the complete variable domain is ETGVTQSPTHLIKTRGQQVTLRCSSQSGHNTVSWYQQALGQGPQFIFQYYREEENGRGNFPPRFSGLQFPNYSSELNVNALELDDSALYLCASSILDQDTQYFGPGTRLTVL.

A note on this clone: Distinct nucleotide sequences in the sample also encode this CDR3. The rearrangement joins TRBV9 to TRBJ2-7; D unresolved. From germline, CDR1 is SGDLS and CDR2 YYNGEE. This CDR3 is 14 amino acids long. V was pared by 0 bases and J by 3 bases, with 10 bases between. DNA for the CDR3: TGTGCCAGCAGCGTAGCTGGCGGCTTCTACGAGCAGTACTTC. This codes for CASSVAGGFYEQYF.

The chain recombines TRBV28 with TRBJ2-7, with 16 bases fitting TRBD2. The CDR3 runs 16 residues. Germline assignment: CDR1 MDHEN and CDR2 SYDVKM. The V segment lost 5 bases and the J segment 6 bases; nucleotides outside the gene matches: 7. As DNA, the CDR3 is TGTGCCAGCAGTGCAGGGACTAGCGGGAGGGCCGGCGAGCAGTACTTC. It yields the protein CASSAGTSGRAGEQYF.

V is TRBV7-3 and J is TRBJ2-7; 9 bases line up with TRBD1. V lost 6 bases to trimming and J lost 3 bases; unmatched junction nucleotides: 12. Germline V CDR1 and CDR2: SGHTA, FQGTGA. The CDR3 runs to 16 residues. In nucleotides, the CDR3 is TGTGCCAGCAGACCCGATACAACGGGACAGGGCTACGAGCAGTACTTC. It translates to CASRPDTTGQGYEQYF.

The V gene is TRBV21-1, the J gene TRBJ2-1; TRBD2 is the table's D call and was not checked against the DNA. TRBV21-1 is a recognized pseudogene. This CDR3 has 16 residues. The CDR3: CASSRAWTSGNNEQFF. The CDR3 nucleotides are TGTGCCAGCAGCAGGGCATGGACTAGCGGGAATAATGAGCAGTTCTTC.

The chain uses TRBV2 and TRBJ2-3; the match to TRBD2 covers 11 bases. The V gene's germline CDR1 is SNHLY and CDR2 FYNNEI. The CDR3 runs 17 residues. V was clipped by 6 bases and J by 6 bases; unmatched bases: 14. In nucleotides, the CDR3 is TGTGCCAGCAGACTAGCGGGAGCGGGGAGAATTAAGGATACGCAGTATTTT. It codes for CASRLAGAGRIKDTQYF.

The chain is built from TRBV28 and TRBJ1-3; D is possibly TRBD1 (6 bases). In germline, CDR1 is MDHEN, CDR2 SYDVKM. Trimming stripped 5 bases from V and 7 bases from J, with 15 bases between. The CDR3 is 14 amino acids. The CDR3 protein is CASSQGGGRNTIYF. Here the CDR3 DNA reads TGTGCCAGCAGTCAGGGAGGGGGTAGGAACACCATATATTTT.

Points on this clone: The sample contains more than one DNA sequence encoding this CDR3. As DNA, the CDR3 is TGTGCCAGCAGTTTAATTCAGGGGGGAGAGACCCAGTACTTC. Its translation: CASSLIQGGETQYF. The chain has TRBV28 and TRBJ2-5; D might be TRBD1 (7 bases). The CDR3 sequence is 14 residues long. Trimming shortened V by 2 bases and J by 4 bases, and 11 bases separated the two germline ends. CDR1 and CDR2 (germline): MDHEN, SYDVKM.

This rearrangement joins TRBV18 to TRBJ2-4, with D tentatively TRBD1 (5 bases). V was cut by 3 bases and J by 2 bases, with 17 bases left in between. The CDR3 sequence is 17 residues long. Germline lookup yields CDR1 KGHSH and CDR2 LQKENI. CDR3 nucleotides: TGTGCCAGCTCACCCCTTGCTAGGGGAACAACCAAAAACATTCAGTACTTC. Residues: CASSPLARGTTKNIQYF. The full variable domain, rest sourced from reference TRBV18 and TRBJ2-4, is NAGVMQNPRHLVRRRGQEARLRCSPMKGHSHVYWYRQLPEEGLKFMVYLQKENIIDESGMPKERFSAEFPKEGPSILRIQQVVRGDSAAYFCASSPLARGTTKNIQYFGAGTRLSVL.

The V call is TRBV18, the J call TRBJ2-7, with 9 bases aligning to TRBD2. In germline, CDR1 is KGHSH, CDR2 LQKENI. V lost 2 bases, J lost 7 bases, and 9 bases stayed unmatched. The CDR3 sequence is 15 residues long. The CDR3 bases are TGTGCCAGCTCACCATGGCGGGAGGGCGGCGGTGAGCAGTACTTC. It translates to CASSPWREGGGEQYF.

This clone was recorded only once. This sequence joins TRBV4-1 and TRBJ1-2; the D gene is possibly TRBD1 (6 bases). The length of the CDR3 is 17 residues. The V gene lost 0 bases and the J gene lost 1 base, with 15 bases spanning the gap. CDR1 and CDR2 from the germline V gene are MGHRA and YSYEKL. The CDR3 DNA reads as TGCGCCAGCAGCCAAGAACTTGCCAGGGGCCTTAACTATGGCTACACCTTC. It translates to CASSQELARGLNYGYTF.

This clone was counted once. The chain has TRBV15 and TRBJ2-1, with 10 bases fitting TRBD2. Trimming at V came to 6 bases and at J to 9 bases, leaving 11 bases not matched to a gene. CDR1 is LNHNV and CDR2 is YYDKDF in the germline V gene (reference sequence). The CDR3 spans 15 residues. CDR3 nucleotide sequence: TGTGCCACCAGTCTGGAACTAGCGGGAATAGGTGAGCAGTTCTTC. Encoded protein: CATSLELAGIGEQFF.

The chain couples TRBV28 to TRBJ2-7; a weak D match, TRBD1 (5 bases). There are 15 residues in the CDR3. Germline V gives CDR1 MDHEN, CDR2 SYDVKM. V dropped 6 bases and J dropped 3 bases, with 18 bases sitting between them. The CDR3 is CASSLHQDTNYEQYF. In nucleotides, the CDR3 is TGTGCCAGCAGCCTACACCAGGACACCAACTACGAGCAGTACTTC.

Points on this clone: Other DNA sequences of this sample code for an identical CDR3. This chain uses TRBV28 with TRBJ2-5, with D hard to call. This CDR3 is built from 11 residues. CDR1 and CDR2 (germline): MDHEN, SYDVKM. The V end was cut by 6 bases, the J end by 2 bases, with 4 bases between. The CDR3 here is CASRLQETQYF. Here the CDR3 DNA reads TGTGCCAGCAGGTTGCAAGAGACCCAGTACTTC.

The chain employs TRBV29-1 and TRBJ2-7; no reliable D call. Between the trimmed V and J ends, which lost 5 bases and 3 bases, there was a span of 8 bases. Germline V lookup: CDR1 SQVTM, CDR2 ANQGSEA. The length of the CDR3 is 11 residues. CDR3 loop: CSVLISYEQYF. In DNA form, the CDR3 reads TGCAGCGTTCTTATCAGCTACGAGCAGTACTTC.

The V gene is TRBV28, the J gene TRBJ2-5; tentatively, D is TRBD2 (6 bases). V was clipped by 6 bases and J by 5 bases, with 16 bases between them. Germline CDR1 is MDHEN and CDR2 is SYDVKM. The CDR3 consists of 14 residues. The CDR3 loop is CASSRALARETQYF. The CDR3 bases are TGTGCCAGCAGCCGCGCCCTAGCGAGGGAGACCCAGTACTTC.